This TCR beta chain emerged from a study of regulatory T cells in long-lasting Graves disease. Findings and caveats of the study: When disease was persistent, TRBV28, TRBJ1-2 and TRBJ2-5 were the favored segments.

This clonotype was observed many times. As yet, its antigen is unknown. Time point meaning: persistent/refractory GD, antithyroid drugs over 5 years with positive TRAb. Generation of the TCR library employed RNA extracted from PBMCs. Trimming at V came to 4 bases and at J to 5 bases, leaving 10 bases not matched to a gene. Germline CDR1 and CDR2: MDHEN and SYDVKM. The CDR3 consists of 15 residues. Assembly of TCR beta libraries relied on iRepertoire HTBI primers together with Arm-PCR of CDR3 regions. TCRdb re-derived calls from the multiplex PCR reads in MiXCR, one entry per CDR3 protein. The sample carries about 470,000 distinct CDR3 sequences, 20% to 25% recorded once.

Here the sequenced sample was peripheral blood mononuclear cells (PBMCs), taken when the disease was refractory, from a patient treated with antithyroid drugs. V usage is TRBV28 and J usage is TRBJ2-7, with 8 nucleotides matching TRBD2. The receptor comes from a female donor with Graves disease. CDR3 sequence: CASSSPRGGADEQYF. CDR3 in DNA: TGTGCCAGCAGTTCCCCCCGGGGGGGGGCTGACGAGCAGTACTTC.